What follows are 18 T cell receptor beta chains derived from one specimen sequenced in a study of blood T cell repertoires in COVID-19. Method: immunoSEQ multiplex PCR; TCRdb's copy keeps in-frame clones and lacks some. The repertoire holds some 250,000 clones, with 85% to 90% as singletons. The sequenced sample consisted of PBMCs or T cells enriched from blood (not recorded which). The receptors shown here come from a middle-aged man who had recovered from COVID-19.

V usage is TRBV9 and J usage is TRBJ1-1, with 8 bases aligning to TRBD1. The V gene's germline CDR1 is SGDLS and CDR2 YYNGEE. This CDR3 spans 15 amino acids. Trimming cost V 0 bases and J 4 bases; bases outside gene matches: 5. The CDR3 DNA sequence: TGTGCCAGCAGCGTAGGGTGGCAGGGGGCCACTGAAGCTTTCTTT. Encoded protein: CASSVGWQGATEAFF.

V gene TRBV27 combines with J gene TRBJ1-5, with D maybe TRBD1 (5 bases). CDR3 length equals 15 residues. Trimming took 4 bases from V and 0 from J, leaving 10 bases between them. In germline, CDR1 is MNHEY, CDR2 SMNVEV (reference sequence). The CDR3 loop reads CASSWRGNSNQPQHF. The CDR3 bases are TGTGCCAGCAGTTGGCGGGGGAATAGCAATCAGCCCCAGCATTTT.

The chain links TRBV3-1 (or the pseudogene TRBV3-2) to TRBJ2-3; D gene unclear. The CDR3 runs 15 residues. V was shortened by 6 bases and J by 4 bases, with 17 bases between the two germline ends. CDR1 LGHDT and CDR2 YNNKEL come from the germline V gene (reference sequence). The CDR3 loop is CASRTWASQSDTQYF. The DNA for the CDR3 is TGTGCCAGCAGGACGTGGGCTTCTCAGTCAGATACGCAGTATTTT.

CDR3 protein: CASSDRWTSGFSTDTQYF. Here the CDR3 DNA reads TGTGCCAGCAGTGACCGATGGACTAGCGGTTTTAGCACAGATACGCAGTATTTT. The J gene is TRBJ2-3, the V gene TRBV6-1, with 10 positions matching TRBD2. The CDR3 extends over 18 amino acids. Losses at the gene ends were 3 bases for V and 0 bases for J; bases not matched to a gene: 9. Germline V lookup: CDR1 MNHNS, CDR2 SASEGT.

The rearrangement links TRBV19 to TRBJ2-5; no clear D. Trimming pared 3 bases from V and 1 base from J, leaving 6 bases between. CDR1 and CDR2 (germline): LNHDA, SQIVND (reference sequence). The CDR3 totals 13 residues. The CDR3 DNA reads as TGTGCCAGTAGTATGGTAGCCCAAGAGACCCAGTACTTC. Its protein is CASSMVAQETQYF.

This chain connects TRBV4-3 to TRBJ1-4, with 7 bases aligning to TRBD1. The V segment lost 0 bases and the J segment 7 bases; nucleotides outside the gene matches: 17. Germline CDR1 is LGHNA and CDR2 is YSLEER. The CDR3 is 19 residues long. The CDR3 DNA sequence: TGCGCCAGCAGCCAAGATCCCGAACAGGGGTCAGGGTGGGGTGAAAAACTGTTTTTT. Translation: CASSQDPEQGSGWGEKLFF.

The chain links TRBV10-1 to TRBJ1-1; weak D call: TRBD1 (6 bases). Germline lookup yields CDR1 WNHNN and CDR2 SYGVQD (reference sequence). This CDR3 region has 14 residues. Trimming stripped 6 bases from V and 4 bases from J, with 15 bases between. CDR3: CASSARGRGTEAFF. CDR3 sequence (DNA): TGCGCCAGCAGCGCCAGGGGACGGGGCACTGAAGCTTTCTTT.

The chain recombines TRBV7-6 with TRBJ2-1; 8 bases align to TRBD2. Germline V gene data show CDR1 as SGHVS and CDR2 as FNYEAQ. The junction had 8 bases not matched to a gene; V was cut back by 1 base and J by 6 bases. The CDR3 runs 16 residues. The CDR3 DNA reads TGTGCCAGCAGCTTAGAGGCGCGGGAGGCACGCAATGAGCAGTTCTTC. It yields the protein CASSLEAREARNEQFF.

This clone was detected only a few times. The rearrangement links TRBV21-1 to TRBJ1-2; the table names TRBD1, a call not compared with the DNA. TRBV21-1 is listed as a pseudogene. The CDR3 is 20 amino acids. The DNA of the CDR3 is TGTGCCAGCAGCCTAAAAAATGGGGATTGGGACAGGAGATCTAACTATGGCTACACCTTC. This translates into CASSLKNGDWDRRSNYGYTF.

This clone was seen a single time. This chain links TRBV19 with TRBJ2-2; no clear D. This CDR3 region has 13 residues. Germline-derived CDR1 and CDR2 are LNHDA and SQIVND (reference sequence). V was shortened by 4 bases and J by 1 base, with 4 bases between the two germline ends. The CDR3 DNA follows: TGTGCCAGTAGTACAATGAACACCGGGGAGCTGTTTTTT. Amino acid sequence: CASSTMNTGELFF.

The genes are TRBV15 and TRBJ1-1; TRBD1 aligns across 7 bases. Trimming cost V 0 bases and J 8 bases; bases outside gene matches: 12. Germline V lookup: CDR1 LNHNV, CDR2 YYDKDF (reference sequence). The CDR3 spans 16 residues. CDR3 loop: CATSRDGPDRELEAFF. In nucleotides, the CDR3 is TGTGCCACCAGCAGAGACGGGCCTGACAGGGAACTAGAAGCTTTCTTT.

J is TRBJ2-7 and V is TRBV28, with 7 bases matching TRBD1. The CDR3 covers 13 residues. Trimming removed 6 bases from V and 3 bases from J; junction bases left unmatched: 5. Germline CDR1 and CDR2: MDHEN and SYDVKM. The CDR3 region is CASSQGQIYEQYF. CDR3 coding DNA: TGTGCCAGCAGCCAGGGACAGATCTACGAGCAGTACTTC.

The genes are TRBV7-8 and TRBJ2-7, with D tentatively TRBD1 (5 bases). CDR1 and CDR2 from the germline V gene are SGHVS and FQNEAQ. The CDR3 is 14 residues long. V lost 1 base and J 0 bases, leaving 7 bases between the germline ends. CDR3 sequence: CASSLDRSSYEQYF. In nucleotides, the CDR3 is TGTGCCAGCAGCTTAGACAGGAGCTCCTACGAGCAGTACTTC.

This rearrangement joins TRBV29-1 to TRBJ1-2; 7 nucleotides line up with TRBD1. Looked up from germline, CDR1 is SQVTM and CDR2 is ANQGSEA. Losses at the gene ends were 3 bases for V and 6 bases for J; bases not matched to a gene: 10. The CDR3 is 14 residues long. The CDR3 sequence is CSVEKAQGVDGYTF. CDR3 nucleotides: TGCAGCGTTGAGAAGGCGCAGGGGGTCGATGGCTACACCTTC. The full variable domain, with the rest looked up from reference TRBV29-1 and TRBJ1-2, is SAVISQKPSRDICQRGTSLTIQCQVDSQVTMMFWYRQQPGQSLTLIATANQGSEATYESGFVIDKFPISRPNLTFSTLTVSNMSPEDSSIYLCSVEKAQGVDGYTFGSGTRLTVV.

The V call is TRBV7-9, the J call TRBJ1-2; TRBD1 might be the D (6 bases). From germline, CDR1 is SEHNR and CDR2 FQNEAQ (reference sequence). The CDR3 spans 12 residues. V lost 6 bases and J lost 2, with 7 bases in between. For the CDR3, the DNA is TGTGCCAGCAGAGGGGGAAACTATGGCTACACCTTC. This translates into CASRGGNYGYTF.

This clone was seen a single time. The chain combines TRBV27 with TRBJ2-6; 10 positions agree with TRBD1. Germline CDR1 reads MNHEY; CDR2 reads SMNVEV (reference sequence). Trimming at V came to 6 bases and at J to 0 bases, leaving 8 bases not matched to a gene. The CDR3 is 18 amino acids. The CDR3 sequence: CASRPTGGSFSGANVLTF. The CDR3 nucleotides read TGTGCCAGCAGACCGACAGGGGGCTCTTTCTCTGGGGCCAACGTCCTGACTTTC.

The sample holds a few counts of this clone. This chain joins TRBV3-1 (or the pseudogene TRBV3-2) and TRBJ2-7; 8 bases match TRBD1. CDR3 length equals 16 residues. Per germline, CDR1 LGHDT and CDR2 YNNKEL (reference sequence). After removal of 3 bases from V and 5 bases from J, the junction contained 12 bases not matched to a gene. The CDR3, as DNA: TGTGCCAGCAGCCACCCACGGACAGGGCTCAGGAACGAGCAGTACTTC. Translation: CASSHPRTGLRNEQYF.

J is TRBJ1-1 and V is TRBV19; the D is unclear. V lost 1 base to trimming and J lost 2 bases, with 5 bases between them. This CDR3 is built from 13 residues. CDR1 is LNHDA, CDR2 SQIVND, per germline (reference sequence). The CDR3 reads CASSIGQNTEAFF. As DNA, the CDR3 is TGTGCCAGTAGTATAGGACAAAACACTGAAGCTTTCTTT.